Below, 23 T cell receptor beta chains from the same sample are listed, as sequenced in a study of cytomegalovirus exposure and HLA in healthy donors. Only in-frame clones appear in the TCRdb table, and some are missing; sequencing was by immunoSEQ multiplex PCR. The sample lists approximately 62,000 clones, 92% occurring once. The sample taken for sequencing was PBMCs. Receptors were obtained from a woman younger than 35 in good health and CMV-seronegative.

DNA of the CDR3: TGTGCCAGCAGCCGACAGGGGGTAAGGGAGGAAAAACTGTTTTTT. Protein: CASSRQGVREEKLFF. V gene TRBV28 combines with J gene TRBJ1-4, with TRBD1 identical over 9 bases. The CDR3 contains 15 residues. Germline CDR1 MDHEN, CDR2 SYDVKM. V trimming: 6 bases; J trimming: 8 bases; junction bases outside the gene matches: 10.

The V gene is TRBV6-7, the J gene TRBJ2-3; TRBD2 matches at 7 bases. TRBV6-7 is annotated as an ORF whose role is uncertain. J lost 0 bases, V lost 2 bases, and 8 bases had no gene match. The CDR3 totals 17 residues. CDR3 region: CASSYPGTTDSTDTQYF. The CDR3 nucleotides are TGTGCCAGCAGTTACCCCGGGACTACCGACAGCACAGATACGCAGTATTTT.

The rearrangement uses TRBV27 and TRBJ2-5, with 11 bases that match TRBD1. Germline CDR1 reads MNHEY; CDR2 reads SMNVEV (reference sequence). V was clipped by 6 bases and J by 7 bases; unmatched bases: 7. This CDR3 is built from 14 residues. CDR3 nucleotides: TGTGCCAGCAGGGAAGTAGGGACAGGGGGGACCCAGTACTTC. Translation gives CASREVGTGGTQYF.

This chain uses TRBV7-9 with TRBJ2-7; TRBD1 matches at 7 bases. V lost 4 bases and J lost 3; bases outside the gene matches: 9. This CDR3 region has 15 residues. In germline, CDR1 is SEHNR, CDR2 FQNEAQ (reference sequence). Here the CDR3 DNA reads TGTGCCAGCAGCTCAGTGGGACAGAATTTCTACGAGCAGTACTTC. It encodes CASSSVGQNFYEQYF.

V gene TRBV15 combines with J gene TRBJ2-7; 8 positions match TRBD1. The CDR3 consists of 15 residues. CDR1 LNHNV and CDR2 YYDKDF come from the germline V gene (reference sequence). The junction had 7 bases not matched to a gene; V was cut back by 5 bases and J by 1 base. The CDR3 coding sequence is TGTGCCACCAGCTTACGTACAGGGGGGTCCTACGAGCAGTACTTC. It encodes CATSLRTGGSYEQYF.

The chain uses TRBV11-2 and TRBJ2-7; TRBD2 might be the D (5 bases). Germline V gene data show CDR1 as SGHAT and CDR2 as FQNNGV. This CDR3 has 14 residues. Trimming removed 5 bases from V and 4 bases from J, with 15 bases in between. The CDR3 protein is CASSPPSGSYEQYF. In DNA form, the CDR3 reads TGTGCCAGCAGCCCCCCCTCGGGAAGTTACGAGCAGTACTTC.

The chain employs TRBV6-1 and TRBJ1-3; maybe TRBD1 (5 bases). Trimming left V 0 bases short and J 0 bases short, with 9 bases between. Germline CDR1 and CDR2: MNHNS and SASEGT. CDR3 size: 16 residues. The CDR3 nucleotides are TGTGCCAGCAGTGAAGCGCACAGGAGCTCTGGAAACACCATATATTTT. It yields the protein CASSEAHRSSGNTIYF.

This rearrangement joins TRBV4-2 to TRBJ2-6, with D maybe TRBD2 (6 bases). The CDR3 runs 16 residues. Per the germline V gene, CDR1 is LGHNA and CDR2 is YNFKEQ. V was trimmed by 0 bases and J by 0 bases, leaving 6 bases between them. The CDR3 nucleotides are TGTGCCAGCAGCCAAGAAGCGGGCTCTGGGGCCAACGTCCTGACTTTC. It translates to CASSQEAGSGANVLTF.

This sequence joins TRBV2 and TRBJ1-2, with a possible D match to TRBD1 (5 bases). Trimming stripped 4 bases from V and 2 bases from J, with 8 bases between. The length of the CDR3 is 13 residues. Germline V CDR1 and CDR2: SNHLY, FYNNEI. The chain's CDR3 is CASSVDTNYGYTF. As DNA, the CDR3 is TGTGCCAGCAGTGTGGACACCAACTATGGCTACACCTTC.

This clone was observed at least ten times. V gene TRBV7-9 combines with J gene TRBJ2-7; 8 nucleotides align to TRBD2. Losses at the gene ends were 4 bases for V and 3 bases for J; bases not matched to a gene: 8. CDR3 size: 15 residues. Germline values: CDR1 SEHNR, CDR2 FQNEAQ (reference sequence). The CDR3 sequence: CASSSTAGVFYEQYF. CDR3 in DNA: TGTGCCAGCAGCTCAACAGCGGGGGTTTTCTACGAGCAGTACTTC.

The genes are TRBV28 and TRBJ1-1, with D possibly being TRBD1 (6 bases). CDR1 and CDR2 (germline): MDHEN, SYDVKM. The length of the CDR3 is 15 residues. The V end lost 1 base, the J end lost 2 bases, and 11 bases lay between the germline ends. The CDR3 coding sequence is TGTGCCAGCAGTTTATTACGGGACACCAACACTGAAGCTTTCTTT. Protein: CASSLLRDTNTEAFF.

The V and J genes are TRBV4-3 and TRBJ2-2, with TRBD2 matching 7 bases. The CDR3 has 17 amino acids. J lost 0 bases, V lost 4 bases, and 8 bases had no gene match. From germline, CDR1 is LGHNA and CDR2 YSLEER. CDR3 in amino acids: CASSPWDYPTNTGELFF. CDR3 DNA: TGCGCCAGCAGCCCTTGGGACTACCCTACGAACACCGGGGAGCTGTTTTTT.

The rearrangement links TRBV7-6 to TRBJ2-5; 9 bases map to TRBD1. The CDR3 is 14 amino acids. Germline V gene lookup returns CDR1 SGHVS and CDR2 FNYEAQ. The junction had 3 bases not matched to a gene; V was cut back by 5 bases and J by 2 bases. CDR3 amino acids: CASSVGTGQETQYF. The CDR3 region has the DNA TGTGCCAGCAGCGTCGGGACAGGGCAAGAGACCCAGTACTTC.

J is TRBJ1-4 and V is TRBV6-6; D not certain. The CDR3 totals 14 residues. The germline V and J ends were trimmed by 2 bases and 7 bases, with 11 bases remaining between them. In germline, CDR1 is MNHNY, CDR2 SVGAGI (reference sequence). The CDR3 loop is CASSYLGGPEKLFF. The CDR3 coding sequence is TGTGCCAGCAGTTACCTCGGCGGGCCTGAAAAACTGTTTTTT.

The CDR3 nucleotides are TGTGCCAGCAAGAGTCTCACTGAAGCTTTCTTT. Amino acids: CASKSLTEAFF. V is TRBV13 and J is TRBJ1-1; unclear D gene. The CDR3 length is 11 residues. V gave up 7 bases and J gave up 4 bases, with 7 bases separating them. Per germline, CDR1 PRHDT and CDR2 FYEKMQ (reference sequence).

CDR3 amino acids: CASSSGQFQETQYF. CDR3 in DNA: TGCGCCAGCAGCTCGGGACAGTTCCAAGAGACCCAGTACTTC. The chain has TRBV5-1 and TRBJ2-5, with TRBD1 identical over 7 bases. Germline V CDR1 and CDR2: SGHRS, YFSETQ. This CDR3 comprises 14 residues. The trim removed 3 bases at V and 1 base at J, leaving 3 bases unmatched.

CDR3 protein: CASNRGRAYEQYF. The CDR3 DNA reads as TGTGCCAGCAACAGGGGGCGTGCATACGAGCAGTACTTC. The chain carries TRBV2 and TRBJ2-7; 9 nucleotides match TRBD1. This CDR3 has 13 residues. Germline CDR1 and CDR2: SNHLY and FYNNEI. V shed 7 bases and J 4 bases; nucleotides not matched to a gene: 5.

The chain joins TRBV5-1 to TRBJ1-2; 10 bases are shared with TRBD1. CDR3 length: 14 amino acids. The V gene end was trimmed by 6 bases and the J gene end by 5 bases; junction bases not matched to a gene: 7. Germline loops: CDR1 SGHRS, CDR2 YFSETQ. The CDR3 DNA is TGCGCCAGCACCATCGGGACAGGGGAATATGGCTACACCTTC. It codes for CASTIGTGEYGYTF. Variable domain in full (rest from reference TRBV5-1 and TRBJ1-2): KAGVTQTPRYLIKTRGQQVTLSCSPISGHRSVSWYQQTPGQGLQFLFEYFSETQRNKGNFPGRFSGRQFSNSRSEMNVSTLELGDSALYLCASTIGTGEYGYTFGSGTRLTVV.

This chain connects TRBV30 to TRBJ2-7; D unresolved. V lost 3 bases and J lost 3, with 9 bases in between. There are 12 residues in the CDR3. CDR1 is GTSNPN, CDR2 SVGIG, per germline (reference sequence). CDR3 sequence reads: CAWSRNIYEQYF. The CDR3 DNA reads as TGTGCCTGGAGCAGGAACATCTACGAGCAGTACTTC.

This sequence joins TRBV9 and TRBJ1-1; weak D call: TRBD1 (6 bases). Germline V lookup: CDR1 SGDLS, CDR2 YYNGEE. The CDR3 runs 16 residues. The V end was cut by 0 bases, the J end by 4 bases, with 16 bases between. CDR3 protein: CASSVDGGSERTEAFF. The CDR3 DNA follows: TGTGCCAGCAGCGTAGATGGGGGCAGCGAGCGCACTGAAGCTTTCTTT.

The chain couples TRBV6-1 to TRBJ2-7, with a weak D call TRBD2 (6 bases). Germline values: CDR1 MNHNS, CDR2 SASEGT. V was cut by 4 bases and J by 6 bases, with 16 bases left in between. This CDR3 has 14 residues. The CDR3 reads CASSVRDSSSEQYF. The CDR3, as DNA: TGTGCCAGCAGTGTCCGGGACTCCAGCAGCGAGCAGTACTTC.

This sequence joins TRBV28 and TRBJ2-1; D not certain. Germline lookup yields CDR1 MDHEN and CDR2 SYDVKM. Between the trimmed V and J ends, which lost 0 bases and 0 bases, there was a span of 9 bases. This CDR3 is built from 16 residues. The CDR3 nucleotides read TGTGCCAGCAGTTTATGGGCCGATGGCTCCTACAATGAGCAGTTCTTC. Residues: CASSLWADGSYNEQFF.

The chain recombines TRBV14 with TRBJ2-2, with TRBD1 matching 7 bases. V was clipped by 0 bases and J by 3 bases; unmatched bases: 7. Germline V gene lookup returns CDR1 SGHDN and CDR2 FVKESK. The length of the CDR3 is 17 residues. CDR3 in amino acids: CASSQEQTGYDTGELFF. The CDR3 DNA reads TGTGCCAGCAGCCAAGAGCAGACAGGGTATGACACCGGGGAGCTGTTTTTT.